This T cell receptor beta chain originates from a study of T cells after yellow fever vaccination. Study overall: Any fraction with a low cell number was prepared using SMART-Seq v4 Ultra Low Input.

In its sample, this clonotype was seen a few times. The 5'RACE template-switching step produced TCR cDNA and added a universal primer site and UMIs. TCRdb called the 5' RACE reads again in MiXCR, with one record for every CDR3 protein. Altogether about 330,000 distinct CDR3 sequences are present, over 4% being singletons, with the ten largest covering under 30%. The TCR was taken from a man between 18 and 35 years old who received the YFV17D yellow fever vaccine. Sequenced here: PBMCs, sampled 5 days after the yellow fever booster vaccination.

In nucleotides, the CDR3 is TGCAGTGCTAGAACGGGACTAGCGGATCCCTTCAATGAGCAGTTCTTC. This translates into CSARTGLADPFNEQFF. The rearrangement uses TRBV20-1 and TRBJ2-1; 11 nucleotides match TRBD2. The CDR3 spans 16 residues. Per germline, CDR1 DFQATT and CDR2 SNEGSKA (reference sequence). V lost 2 bases to trimming and J lost 6 bases; unmatched junction nucleotides: 9.